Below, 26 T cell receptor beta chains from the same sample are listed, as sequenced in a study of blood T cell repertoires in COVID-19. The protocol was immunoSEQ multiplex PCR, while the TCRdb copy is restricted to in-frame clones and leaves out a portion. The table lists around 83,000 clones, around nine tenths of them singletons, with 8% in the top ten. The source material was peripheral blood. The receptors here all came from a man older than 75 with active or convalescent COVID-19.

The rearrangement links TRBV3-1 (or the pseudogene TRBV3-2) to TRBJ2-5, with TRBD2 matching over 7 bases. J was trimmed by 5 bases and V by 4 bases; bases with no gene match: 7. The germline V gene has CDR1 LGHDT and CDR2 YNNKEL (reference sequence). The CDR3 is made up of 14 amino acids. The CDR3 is CASSPLAAGETQYF. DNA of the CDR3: TGTGCCAGCAGCCCGCTAGCGGCGGGCGAGACCCAGTACTTC.

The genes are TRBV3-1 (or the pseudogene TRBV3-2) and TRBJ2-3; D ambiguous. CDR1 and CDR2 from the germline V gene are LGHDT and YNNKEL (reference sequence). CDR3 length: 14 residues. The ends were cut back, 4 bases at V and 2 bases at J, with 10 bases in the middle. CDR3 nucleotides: TGTGCCAGCAGCCGAACTACTACCACAGATACGCAGTATTTT. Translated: CASSRTTTTDTQYF.

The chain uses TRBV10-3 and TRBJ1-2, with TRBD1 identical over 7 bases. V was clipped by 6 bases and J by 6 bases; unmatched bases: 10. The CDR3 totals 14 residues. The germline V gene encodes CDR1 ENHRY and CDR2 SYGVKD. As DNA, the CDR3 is TGTGCCATCAGGCAAACAGGGGAAGTAAATGGCTACACCTTC. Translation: CAIRQTGEVNGYTF.

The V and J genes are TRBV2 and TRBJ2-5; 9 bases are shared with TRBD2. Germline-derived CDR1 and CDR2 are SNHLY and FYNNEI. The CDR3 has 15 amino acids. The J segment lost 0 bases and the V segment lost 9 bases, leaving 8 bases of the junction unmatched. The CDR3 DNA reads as TGTGCCAGTTCCTCCCGGACTAGCGACCAAGAGACCCAGTACTTC. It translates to CASSSRTSDQETQYF.

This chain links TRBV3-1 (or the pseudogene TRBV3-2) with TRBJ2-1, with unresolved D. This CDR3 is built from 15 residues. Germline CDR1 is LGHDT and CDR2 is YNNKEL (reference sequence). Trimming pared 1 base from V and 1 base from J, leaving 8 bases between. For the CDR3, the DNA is TGTGCCAGCAGCCAAGGAAGCGTTTCCTACAATGAGCAGTTCTTC. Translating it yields CASSQGSVSYNEQFF.

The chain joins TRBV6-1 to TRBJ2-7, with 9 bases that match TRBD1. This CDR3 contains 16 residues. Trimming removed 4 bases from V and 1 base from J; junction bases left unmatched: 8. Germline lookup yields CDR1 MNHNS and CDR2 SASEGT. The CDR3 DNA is TGTGCCAGCAGTGCCTTACCGGGACAGGGATCCTACGAGCAGTACGTC. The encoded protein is CASSALPGQGSYEQYV.

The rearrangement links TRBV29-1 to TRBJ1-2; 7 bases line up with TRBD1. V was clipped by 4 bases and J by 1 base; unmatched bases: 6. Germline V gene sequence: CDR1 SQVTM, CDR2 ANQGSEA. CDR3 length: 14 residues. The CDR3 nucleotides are TGCAGCGTTGTTGAACAGGGGATTAACTATGGCTACACCTTC. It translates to CSVVEQGINYGYTF.

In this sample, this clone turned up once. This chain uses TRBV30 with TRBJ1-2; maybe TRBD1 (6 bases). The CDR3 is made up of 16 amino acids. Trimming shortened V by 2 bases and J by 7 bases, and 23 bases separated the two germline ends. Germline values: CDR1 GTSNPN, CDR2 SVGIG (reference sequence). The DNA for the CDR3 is TGTGCCTGGAGTTACCCCGGGACAAACTATGGTACTGGCTACACCTTC. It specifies CAWSYPGTNYGTGYTF.

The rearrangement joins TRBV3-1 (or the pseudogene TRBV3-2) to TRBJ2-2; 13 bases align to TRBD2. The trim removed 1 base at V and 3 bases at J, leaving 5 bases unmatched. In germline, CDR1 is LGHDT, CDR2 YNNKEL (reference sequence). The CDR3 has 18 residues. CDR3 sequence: CASSQGTSGRYDTGELFF. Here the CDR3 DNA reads TGTGCCAGCAGCCAAGGGACTAGCGGGAGATACGACACCGGGGAGCTGTTTTTT.

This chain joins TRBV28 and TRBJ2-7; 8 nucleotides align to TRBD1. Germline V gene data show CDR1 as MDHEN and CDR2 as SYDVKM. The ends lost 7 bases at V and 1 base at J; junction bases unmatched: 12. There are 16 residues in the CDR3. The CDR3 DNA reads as TGTGCCAGCACCGCACGAGGACAGGGTCTATCCTACGAGCAGTACGTC. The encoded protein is CASTARGQGLSYEQYV.

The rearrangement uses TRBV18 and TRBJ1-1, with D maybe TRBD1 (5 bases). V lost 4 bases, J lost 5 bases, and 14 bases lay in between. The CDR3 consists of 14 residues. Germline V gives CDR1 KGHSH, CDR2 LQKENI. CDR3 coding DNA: TGTGCCAGCTCACGGGACCTCGGGAGGACTGAAGCTTTCTTT. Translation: CASSRDLGRTEAFF.

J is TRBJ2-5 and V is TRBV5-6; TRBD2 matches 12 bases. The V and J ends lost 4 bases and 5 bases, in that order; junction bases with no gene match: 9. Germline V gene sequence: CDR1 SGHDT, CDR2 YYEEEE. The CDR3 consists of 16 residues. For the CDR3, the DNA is TGTGCCAGCAGCAGCTTTCTAGCGGGGGGGCGTGAGACCCAGTACTTC. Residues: CASSSFLAGGRETQYF.

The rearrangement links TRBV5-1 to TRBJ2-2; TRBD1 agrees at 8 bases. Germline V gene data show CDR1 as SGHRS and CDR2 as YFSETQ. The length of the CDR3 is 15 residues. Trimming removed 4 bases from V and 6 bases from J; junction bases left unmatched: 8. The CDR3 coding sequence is TGCGCCAGCAGCGCCGGACAGGGACTCGCCGGGGAGCTGTTTTTT. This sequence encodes CASSAGQGLAGELFF.

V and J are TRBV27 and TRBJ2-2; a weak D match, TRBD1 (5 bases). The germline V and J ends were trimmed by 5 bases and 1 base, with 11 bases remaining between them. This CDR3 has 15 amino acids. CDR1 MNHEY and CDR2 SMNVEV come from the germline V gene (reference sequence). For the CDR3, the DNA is TGTGCCAGCAGTGCACAGGTTAGGAACACCGGGGAGCTGTTTTTT. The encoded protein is CASSAQVRNTGELFF.

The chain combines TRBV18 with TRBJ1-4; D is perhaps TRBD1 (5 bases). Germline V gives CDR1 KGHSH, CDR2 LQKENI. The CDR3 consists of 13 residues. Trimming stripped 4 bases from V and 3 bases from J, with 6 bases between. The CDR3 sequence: CASSQGSNEKLFF. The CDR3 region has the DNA TGTGCCAGCTCACAGGGGTCTAATGAAAAACTGTTTTTT.

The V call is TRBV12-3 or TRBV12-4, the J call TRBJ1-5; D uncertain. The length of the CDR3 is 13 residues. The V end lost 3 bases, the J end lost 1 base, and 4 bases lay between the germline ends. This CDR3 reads CASSFLSNQPQHF. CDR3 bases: TGTGCCAGCAGTTTTCTAAGCAATCAGCCCCAGCATTTT.

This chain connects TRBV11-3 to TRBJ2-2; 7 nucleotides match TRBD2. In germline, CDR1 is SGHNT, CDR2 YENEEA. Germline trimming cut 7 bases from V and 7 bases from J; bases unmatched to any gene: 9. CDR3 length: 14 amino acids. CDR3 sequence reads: CASTPRAGVGELFF. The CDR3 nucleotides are TGTGCCAGCACCCCCCGGGCGGGAGTCGGGGAGCTGTTTTTT.

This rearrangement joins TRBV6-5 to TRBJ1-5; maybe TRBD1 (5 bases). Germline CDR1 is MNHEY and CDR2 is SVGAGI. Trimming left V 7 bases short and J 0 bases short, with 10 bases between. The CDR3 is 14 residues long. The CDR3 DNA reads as TGTGCCAGCACCTGGGGCAATAGCAATCAGCCCCAGCATTTT. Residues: CASTWGNSNQPQHF.

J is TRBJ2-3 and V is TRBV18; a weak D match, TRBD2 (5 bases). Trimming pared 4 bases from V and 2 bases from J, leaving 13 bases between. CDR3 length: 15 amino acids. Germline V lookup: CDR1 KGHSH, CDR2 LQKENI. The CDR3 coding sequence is TGTGCCAGCTCACAAAGAGCGGCAGTCACAGATACGCAGTATTTT. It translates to CASSQRAAVTDTQYF.

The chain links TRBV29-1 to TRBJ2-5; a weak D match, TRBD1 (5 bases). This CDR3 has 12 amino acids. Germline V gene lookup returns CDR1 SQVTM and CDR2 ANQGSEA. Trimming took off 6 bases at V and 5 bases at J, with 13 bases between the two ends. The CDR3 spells CSVGALGETQYF. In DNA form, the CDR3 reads TGCAGCGTAGGGGCCCTCGGGGAGACCCAGTACTTC.

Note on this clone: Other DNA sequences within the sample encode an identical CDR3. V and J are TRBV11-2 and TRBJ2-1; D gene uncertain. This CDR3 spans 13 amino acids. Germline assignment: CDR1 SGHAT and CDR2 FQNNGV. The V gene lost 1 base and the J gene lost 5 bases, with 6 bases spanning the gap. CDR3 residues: CASSLGQNNEQFF. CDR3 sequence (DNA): TGTGCCAGCAGCTTAGGCCAGAACAATGAGCAGTTCTTC. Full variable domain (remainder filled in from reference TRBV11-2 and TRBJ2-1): EAGVAQSPRYKIIEKRQSVAFWCNPISGHATLYWYQQILGQGPKLLIQFQNNGVVDDSQLPKDRFSAERLKGVDSTLKIQPAKLEDSAVYLCASSLGQNNEQFFGPGTRLTVL.

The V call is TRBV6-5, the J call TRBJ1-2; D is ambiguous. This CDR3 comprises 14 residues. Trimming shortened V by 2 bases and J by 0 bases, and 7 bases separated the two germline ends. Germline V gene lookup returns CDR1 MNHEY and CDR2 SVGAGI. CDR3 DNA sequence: TGTGCCAGCAGTTACGACGGGACTAACTATGGCTACACCTTC. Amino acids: CASSYDGTNYGYTF.

CDR3: CASSLGAFPSSYNSPLHF. CDR3 nucleotide sequence: TGTGCCAGCAGCTTAGGGGCCTTCCCGAGCTCCTATAATTCACCCCTCCACTTT. The chain employs TRBV11-2 and TRBJ1-6; D ambiguous. V lost 1 base and J lost 0, with 13 bases in between. There are 18 residues in the CDR3. Germline V gene lookup returns CDR1 SGHAT and CDR2 FQNNGV.

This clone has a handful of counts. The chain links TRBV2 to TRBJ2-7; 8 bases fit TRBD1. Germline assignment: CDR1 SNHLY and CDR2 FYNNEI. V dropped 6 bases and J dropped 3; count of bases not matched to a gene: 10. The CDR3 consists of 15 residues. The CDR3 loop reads CASRNQGARYYEQYV. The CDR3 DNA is TGTGCCAGCAGGAACCAGGGGGCAAGGTACTACGAGCAGTACGTC.

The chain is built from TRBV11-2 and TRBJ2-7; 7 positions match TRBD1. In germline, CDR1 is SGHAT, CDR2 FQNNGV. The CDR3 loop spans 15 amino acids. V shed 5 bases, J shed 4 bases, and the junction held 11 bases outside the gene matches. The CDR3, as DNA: TGTGCCAGCAGCCACCCCCCGGCAGGGGGTTACGAGCAGTACGTC. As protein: CASSHPPAGGYEQYV.

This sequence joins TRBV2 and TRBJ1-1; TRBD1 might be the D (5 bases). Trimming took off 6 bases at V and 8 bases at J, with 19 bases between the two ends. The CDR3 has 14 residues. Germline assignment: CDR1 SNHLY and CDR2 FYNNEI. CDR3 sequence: CASRQRDRSLEAFF. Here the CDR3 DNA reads TGTGCCAGCAGGCAAAGAGACAGATCTCTGGAAGCTTTCTTT.